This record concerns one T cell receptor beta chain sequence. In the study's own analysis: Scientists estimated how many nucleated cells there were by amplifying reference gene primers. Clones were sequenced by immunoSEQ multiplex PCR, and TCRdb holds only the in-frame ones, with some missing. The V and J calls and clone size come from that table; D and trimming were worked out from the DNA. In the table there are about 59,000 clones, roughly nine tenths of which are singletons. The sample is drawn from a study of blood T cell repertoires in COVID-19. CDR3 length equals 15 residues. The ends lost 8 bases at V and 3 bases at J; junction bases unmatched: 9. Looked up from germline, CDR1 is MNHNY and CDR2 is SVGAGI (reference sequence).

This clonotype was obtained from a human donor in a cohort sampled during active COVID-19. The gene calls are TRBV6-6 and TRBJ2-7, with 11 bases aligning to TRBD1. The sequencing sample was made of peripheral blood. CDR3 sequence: CASRLWTGGDYEQYF. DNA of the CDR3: TGTGCCAGCCGGCTGTGGACAGGGGGCGACTACGAGCAGTACTTC.